This T cell receptor (beta chain) was recorded in a study of blood T cells in healthy people across ages. Researchers isolated at least 7 million PBMCs per sample. Samples each had at least 6 micrograms of total RNA extracted. The CDR3 sequence is 17 residues long. The germline CDR1 and CDR2 sequences are SGHTA and FQGTGA. V shed 1 base and J shed 4 bases, with 19 bases lying between them. Sample-barcoded 5' priming and a J-beta primer mix drove a second PCR of about 7 to 12 cycles. One entry per CDR3 protein results from TCRdb running MiXCR on the 5' RACE reads. The sample has about 680,000 distinct CDR3 sequences, more than 40% seen once.

The sequencing sample was made of blood. This clonotype originated in a woman between 55 and 75 years old in good health. The chain is built from TRBV7-3 and TRBJ1-2, with D hard to call. The CDR3 nucleotides read TGTGCCAGCAGCTTAATTAGCCCGGGCCGTAGAAGCTATGGCTACACCTTC. Its protein product is CASSLISPGRRSYGYTF. Supplemented by reference TRBV7-3 and TRBJ1-2, the full variable domain reads GAGVSQTPSNKVTEKGKYVELRCDPISGHTALYWYRQSLGQGPEFLIYFQGTGAADDSGLPNDRFFAVRPEGSVSTLKIQRTERGDSAVYLCASSLISPGRRSYGYTFGSGTRLTVV.